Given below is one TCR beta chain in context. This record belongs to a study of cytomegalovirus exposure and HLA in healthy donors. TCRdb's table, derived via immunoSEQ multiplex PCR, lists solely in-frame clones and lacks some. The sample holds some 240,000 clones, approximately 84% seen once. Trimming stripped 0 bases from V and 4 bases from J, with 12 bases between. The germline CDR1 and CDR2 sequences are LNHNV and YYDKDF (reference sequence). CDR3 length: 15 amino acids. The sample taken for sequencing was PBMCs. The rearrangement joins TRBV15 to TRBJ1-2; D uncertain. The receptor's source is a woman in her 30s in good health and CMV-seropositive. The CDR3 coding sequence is TGTGCCACCAGCAGAGATACGAGAATGATCTATGGCTACACCTTC. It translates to CATSRDTRMIYGYTF. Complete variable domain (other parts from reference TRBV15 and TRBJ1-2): DAMVIQNPRYQVTQFGKPVTLSCSQTLNHNVMYWYQQKSSQAPKLLFHYYDKDFNNEADTPDNFQSRRPNTSFCFLDIRSPGLGDTAMYLCATSRDTRMIYGYTFGSGTRLTVV.